Below, one TCR beta chain is given with its context. This clonotype was seen at least ten times. It lacks a known antigen. No clone much larger than this one lies a single base away; base qualities are absent. V is trimmed back by 3 bases and J by 4 bases, and the junction contains 18 bases that no gene match accounts for. From the cysteine up to the phenylalanine, the CDR3 has a length of 18 residues. Only the CDR3 region is kept as DNA, spanning 54 bases read in frame from base 1. The germline V gene (reference sequence) yields DFQATT for CDR1 and SNEGSKA for CDR2. This specimen belongs to a study of CD8 T cells in ankylosing spondylitis (dated by TCRdb to 2016 to 2017). About the study as a whole: The study set out to find disease-linked TCR variants by profiling T cell receptor beta repertoires in ankylosing spondylitis patients and healthy donors. The full study cohort comprised 20 to 25 ankylosing spondylitis patients and 110 or so healthy donors. Peripheral blood was sampled, and synovial fluid was additionally collected from ankylosing spondylitis patients.

Sequenced using an Illumina HiSeq 2500. TCR beta libraries were prepared by quantitative 5'-RACE with molecular barcodes. On the study's bioinformatics: A new computational method, built on a probabilistic model of VDJ rearrangement, was used to identify disease-linked TCR variants. The public reads were reanalyzed by TCRdb: fastp trimming at Q25, MiXCR alignment, in-frame beta chains only. Identical CDR3 protein sequences are pooled into one entry, listed with their most common genes and DNA. TCRdb's processing, not the authors', yielded these V and J calls. This sample has 200,000 to 250,000 distinct CDR3 sequences in its table, and approximately 8.4% of those were observed once. The biggest ten clones account for around 4.8% of the sample. On the study overall, not on this receptor specifically: Blood from ankylosing spondylitis patients appeared to be characterized by a TCR beta motif made up of several highly homologous amino acid variants. The disease-linked clones showed a CD8+ phenotype and occurred at relatively low frequencies in peripheral blood. Some motif variants were previously reported in synovial fluid and blood of reactive arthritis patients, suggesting common disease-initiation mechanisms. According to the report, matched synovial fluid samples from ankylosing spondylitis patients were significantly enriched for the disease-linked clones.

The TCR originated in a female donor with ankylosing spondylitis or in good health (not recorded which). Sequenced: blood, either unsorted or a sorted T cell fraction (not recorded which). The V and J segments used are TRBV20-1 and TRBJ1-5, with 7 junctional bases fitting TRBD1. The DNA sequence is as follows: TGCAGTGCTAGCGGAATGAGTAGGGGGCGAGTTCGGAATCAGCCCCAGCATTTT. It is translated as CSASGMSRGRVRNQPQHF.